The next 3 T cell receptor beta chains were all read from a single sample in a study of blood T cell repertoires in COVID-19. Profiling relied on immunoSEQ multiplex PCR, and the TCRdb table lists in-frame clones only, not all of them. The sample lists about 240,000 clones, about nine tenths occurring once. Specimen: peripheral blood. Source of these receptors: a man aged 25 to 40 with COVID-19, enrolled during active disease.

This clone showed up just once. The chain uses TRBV6-8 and TRBJ2-1; a possible D gene is TRBD2 (5 bases). Germline CDR1 MNHGY, CDR2 SAAAGT. The CDR3 sequence is 21 residues long. The V end was cut by 4 bases, the J end by 1 base, with 29 bases between. As DNA, the CDR3 is TGTGCCAGCAGTTCCTCCTATTACCTCCTGAGAGGGTTTCAGTCCTACAATGAGCAGTTCTTC. Its translation is CASSSSYYLLRGFQSYNEQFF.

The V and J genes are TRBV6-5 and TRBJ1-5; TRBD1 agrees at 9 bases. The trim removed 4 bases at V and 4 bases at J, leaving 8 bases unmatched. Germline CDR1 is MNHEY and CDR2 is SVGAGI. The CDR3 loop spans 16 amino acids. CDR3 coding DNA: TGTGCCAGCAGTTCCGCCACCGGGACAGGGAATCAGCCCCAGCATTTT. Residues: CASSSATGTGNQPQHF.

This chain links TRBV15 with TRBJ1-4; D may be TRBD1 (6 bases). This CDR3 contains 16 residues. CDR1 is LNHNV and CDR2 is YYDKDF in the germline V gene (reference sequence). V lost 0 bases to trimming and J lost 4 bases, with 12 bases between them. The CDR3 is CATSRELGRGNEKLFF. In nucleotides, the CDR3 is TGTGCCACCAGCAGAGAGTTGGGCAGGGGTAATGAAAAACTGTTTTTT.